A selection of T cell receptor beta chains follows, all from one sample in a study of stem cell transplantation in POMP-related autoinflammatory disease. Measured with immunoSEQ multiplex PCR; TCRdb has only the in-frame clones, and not every one. The table records some 68,000 clones, roughly 88% of them present only once. The material sequenced was CD4+ T cells from PBMCs, taken after stem cell transplantation. The source is a human patient with POMP-related autoinflammation and immune dysregulation (PRAID). Some T cells may have originated in the graft donor. CDR3s include the opening cysteine and the closing phenylalanine or tryptophan. The D gene is left open where the match is weak. Clone size, where shown, is once, few, many, or a class for clones that have expanded.

>16|TRBJ2-1|TRBD2|NA|TRBV5-1
TGCGCCAGCAGCTTGGCGACTAGCGGGAGTCCCAATGAGCAGTTCTTC
CASSLATSGSPNEQFF
>15|TRBJ2-5|TRBD1|once|TRBV10-3
TGTGCCACCAGGGCCGGGACAGGGGGCGCCGAGACCCAGTACTTC
CATRAGTGGAETQYF
>13|TRBJ2-2|NA|once|TRBV13
TGTGCCAGCAGCTTAACCCGAACCGGGGAGCTGTTTTTT
CASSLTRTGELFF
>14|TRBJ2-1|NA|NA|TRBV7-2
TGTGCCAGCAGCTTAGACAGCTCCTACAATGAGCAGTTCTTC
CASSLDSSYNEQFF
>14|TRBJ1-2|NA|NA|TRBV5-1
TGCGCCAGCAGCTCCGGGGGCTTTGACTATGGCTACACCTTC
CASSSGGFDYGYTF
>16|TRBJ2-3|TRBD2|NA|TRBV5-1
TGCGCCAGCAGCTCAATCGGACTAGCGGGAACAGATACGCAGTATTTT
CASSSIGLAGTDTQYF
>16|TRBJ2-2|TRBD2|NA|TRBV2
TGTGCCAGCAGTGCAAGACTAGCGGGGAGGTCCGGGGAGCTGTTTTTT
CASSARLAGRSGELFF
>14|TRBJ2-1|NA|NA|TRBV10-1
TGCGCCAGCAGTGAGTCAGCTAGCGTCAATGAGCAGTTCTTC
CASSESASVNEQFF
>17|TRBJ1-1|NA|NA|TRBV5-1
TGCGCCAGCAGCCTAACCGGGACTGCCAGTTTGAACACTGAAGCTTTCTTT
CASSLTGTASLNTEAFF
>12|TRBJ1-5|NA|few|TRBV19
TGTGCCAGTAGTATTAGAAATCAGCCCCAGCATTTT
CASSIRNQPQHF
>15|TRBJ2-5|TRBD1|NA|TRBV27
TGTGCCAGCAGTTCTCCCGGGACAGGGAAAGAGACCCAGTACTTC
CASSSPGTGKETQYF
>14|TRBJ2-3|NA|NA|TRBV6-5
TGTGCCAGCAGTTACGACAGCACCTCGGATACGCAGTATTTT
CASSYDSTSDTQYF
>15|TRBJ2-7|NA|NA|TRBV7-9
TGTGCCAGCAGCCCTTTAGGCGAGCGTCCCTACGAGCAGTACTTC
CASSPLGERPYEQYF
>18|TRBJ2-3|TRBD2|NA|TRBV28
TGTGCCAGCAACATGATTGGGCGGACTAGCGGGAGGTCAGATACGCAGTATTTT
CASNMIGRTSGRSDTQYF
>11|TRBJ2-1|NA|NA|TRBV29-1
TGCAGCGTGGTAATGGGGAATGAGCAGTTCTTC
CSVVMGNEQFF
>14|TRBJ2-1|NA|NA|TRBV5-4
TGTGCCAGCAGCTTGGCCGCAGACTTTCAAAGGCAGTTCTTC
CASSLAADFQRQFF
>14|TRBJ2-1|NA|NA|TRBV9
TGTGCCAGCAGCCACCTATATGGGGACAATGAGCAGTTCTTC
CASSHLYGDNEQFF
>15|TRBJ1-6|TRBD1|NA|TRBV7-8
TGTGCCAGCAGCAATGACAGGGGGGTTAATTCACCCCTCCACTTT
CASSNDRGVNSPLHF
>15|TRBJ2-5|NA|NA|TRBV10-3
TGTGCCATCAGTGGACTAACAGGGAATCAAGAGACCCAGTACTTC
CAISGLTGNQETQYF
>15|TRBJ2-1|NA|once|TRBV10-1
TGCGCCAGCAGTGGAGGCGCGGGATGGAGGGGTGAGCAGTTCTTC
CASSGGAGWRGEQFF
>14|TRBJ2-7|NA|NA|TRBV30
TGTGCCTGGACTGCCGGGACCCCCTCCTACGAGCAGTACTTC
CAWTAGTPSYEQYF
>15|TRBJ2-7|NA|few|TRBV7-8
TGTGCCAGCAGCGCCCTCGCGGTTAGCTCCTACGAGCAGTACTTC
CASSALAVSSYEQYF
>12|TRBJ1-1|NA|NA|TRBV28
TGTGCCATCCAAGGTGTGGGCACTGAAGCTTTCTTT
CAIQGVGTEAFF
>14|TRBJ2-5|NA|NA|TRBV3-1/TRBV3-2
TGTGCCAGCAGCACCGACCAGGGCCAAGAGACCCAGTACTTC
CASSTDQGQETQYF
>15|TRBJ1-1|NA|NA|TRBV10-2
TGCGCCAGCAGTGAGTTAGGGGGGCAGGGGACTGAAGCTTTCTTT
CASSELGGQGTEAFF
>12|TRBJ2-5|NA|NA|TRBV7-2
TGTGCCAGCAGTAGGGACCTAGAGACCCAGTACTTC
CASSRDLETQYF
>14|TRBJ2-5|NA|NA|TRBV7-9
TGTGCCAGCAGCTCCTGGACAGCAGAAGAGACCCAGTACTTC
CASSSWTAEETQYF
>15|TRBJ1-5|NA|once|TRBV19
TGTGCCAGTAGTATGAGTGTAATTAGCAATCAGCCCCAGCATTTT
CASSMSVISNQPQHF
>17|TRBJ1-6|NA|NA|TRBV4-1
TGCGCCAGCAGCCAACGGTGGGGGGACTCCTATAATTCACCCCTCCACTTT
CASSQRWGDSYNSPLHF
>15|TRBJ2-3|NA|NA|TRBV4-1
TGCGCCAGCAGCCAAACAGGACCCTCCACAGATACGCAGTATTTT
CASSQTGPSTDTQYF
>14|TRBJ1-4|NA|NA|TRBV5-4
TGTGCCAGCAGCTTGCAGGGGCCTAATGAAAAACTGTTTTTT
CASSLQGPNEKLFF
>12|TRBJ1-1|NA|NA|TRBV5-1
TGCGCCAGCAGCTTCGGGGGCACTGAAGCTTTCTTT
CASSFGGTEAFF
>16|TRBJ2-2|NA|NA|TRBV3-1/TRBV3-2
TGTGCCAGCAGCCAAGCAGGGAGACCTAACACCGGGGAGCTGTTTTTT
CASSQAGRPNTGELFF
>14|TRBJ1-2|NA|NA|TRBV2
TGTGCCAGCAGTGAGGGCAGCCGTCGAATCAGCTACACCTTC
CASSEGSRRISYTF
>15|TRBJ2-4|TRBD1|NA|TRBV28
TGTGCCAGCAGTACGGACAGGGGAGCCAAAAACATTCAGTACTTC
CASSTDRGAKNIQYF
>13|TRBJ1-3|NA|NA|TRBV11-2
TGTGCCAGCAGCTTAACGCGCGGAAACACCATATATTTT
CASSLTRGNTIYF
>14|TRBJ2-2|NA|NA|TRBV10-3
TGTGCCATCAGTGAGCTTACAGGGACCGGGGAGCTGTTTTTT
CAISELTGTGELFF
>16|TRBJ2-2|TRBD2|once|TRBV9
TGTGCCAGCAGCGTAGACAGCGGGAGGGGCACCGGGGAGCTGTTTTTT
CASSVDSGRGTGELFF
>20|TRBJ2-3|NA|once|TRBV29-1
TGCAGCGTAGCTAGGACAGGGACTCTTTTGACTAGCCGTAGCACAGATACGCAGTATTTT
CSVARTGTLLTSRSTDTQYF
>13|TRBJ1-1|NA|NA|TRBV14
TGTGCCAGCAGCCAAGTTTGGGACACTGAAGCTTTCTTT
CASSQVWDTEAFF
>15|TRBJ1-4|TRBD1|NA|TRBV9
TGTGCCAGCAGCGTTTTGGGGACAGGGCGGGAAAAACTGTTTTTT
CASSVLGTGREKLFF
>15|TRBJ1-1|NA|NA|TRBV18
TGTGCCAGCTCACCAGTGAGCCTCCGGGACACTGAAGCTTTCTTT
CASSPVSLRDTEAFF
>16|TRBJ2-3|NA|NA|TRBV3-1/TRBV3-2
TGTGCCAGCAGCCGAACGCTAGCGAGCCTCACAGATACGCAGTATTTT
CASSRTLASLTDTQYF
>16|TRBJ2-1|TRBD1|once|TRBV7-9
TGTGCCAGCAGCCGGATTATTGACAGGGCCTACAATGAGCAGTTCTTC
CASSRIIDRAYNEQFF
>14|TRBJ2-1|TRBD2|NA|TRBV10-3
TGTGCCACGACACTAGCGGGAGGATACAATGAGCAGTTCTTC
CATTLAGGYNEQFF
>12|TRBJ2-2|NA|NA|TRBV11-2
TGTGCCAGCAGCTTAGTTCGGGGGGAGCTGTTTTTT
CASSLVRGELFF
>12|TRBJ2-5|NA|NA|TRBV30
TGTGCCTGGAGTGAGTCTCGACAGACCCAGTACTTC
CAWSESRQTQYF
>17|TRBJ2-1|NA|NA|TRBV4-1
TGCGCCAGCAGCCAAGATGAGCTTCACCGGGACTACAATGAGCAGTTCTTC
CASSQDELHRDYNEQFF
>16|TRBJ2-7|NA|NA|TRBV2
TGTGCCAGCAGTGAAGACAGGGAGGCAGTGAAGGACGAGCAGTACTTC
CASSEDREAVKDEQYF
>14|TRBJ1-1|NA|NA|TRBV20-1
TGCAGTGCTAGTGAGGGGGTAATGAACACTGAAGCTTTCTTT
CSASEGVMNTEAFF